This T cell receptor beta chain was identified in a study of blood T cells in healthy people across ages. CDR1 and CDR2 from the germline V gene are SGHRS and YFSETQ. With 3 bases clipped from V and 4 bases from J, the junction kept 5 bases outside the gene matches. This CDR3 contains 14 residues. Combining a sample-barcoded 5' primer with a J-beta primer mix, a second PCR ran for about 6 to 12 cycles. TCRdb re-called the 5' RACE reads through MiXCR, storing one row per CDR3 protein. The table includes hundreds of thousands of distinct CDR3 sequences, 47% detected once. The V gene is TRBV5-1, the J gene TRBJ2-5; 8 bases line up with TRBD1. The clonotype was recovered from a man at least 80 years old in good health. Material for sequencing was blood. CDR3 sequence: CASSYSGGVETQYF. DNA for the CDR3: TGCGCCAGCAGCTATTCAGGGGGCGTAGAGACCCAGTACTTC.